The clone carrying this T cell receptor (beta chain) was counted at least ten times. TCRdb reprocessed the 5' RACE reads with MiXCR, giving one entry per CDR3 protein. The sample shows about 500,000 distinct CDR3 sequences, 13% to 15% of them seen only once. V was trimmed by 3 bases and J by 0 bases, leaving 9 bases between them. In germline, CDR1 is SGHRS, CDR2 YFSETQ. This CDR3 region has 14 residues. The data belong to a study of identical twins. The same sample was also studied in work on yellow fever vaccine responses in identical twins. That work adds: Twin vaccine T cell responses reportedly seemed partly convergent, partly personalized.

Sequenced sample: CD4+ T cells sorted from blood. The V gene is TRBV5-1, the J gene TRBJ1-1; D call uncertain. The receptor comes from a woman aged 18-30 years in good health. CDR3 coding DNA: TGCGCCAGCAGCTGGAGCGGCCTGAACACTGAAGCTTTCTTT. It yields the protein CASSWSGLNTEAFF.